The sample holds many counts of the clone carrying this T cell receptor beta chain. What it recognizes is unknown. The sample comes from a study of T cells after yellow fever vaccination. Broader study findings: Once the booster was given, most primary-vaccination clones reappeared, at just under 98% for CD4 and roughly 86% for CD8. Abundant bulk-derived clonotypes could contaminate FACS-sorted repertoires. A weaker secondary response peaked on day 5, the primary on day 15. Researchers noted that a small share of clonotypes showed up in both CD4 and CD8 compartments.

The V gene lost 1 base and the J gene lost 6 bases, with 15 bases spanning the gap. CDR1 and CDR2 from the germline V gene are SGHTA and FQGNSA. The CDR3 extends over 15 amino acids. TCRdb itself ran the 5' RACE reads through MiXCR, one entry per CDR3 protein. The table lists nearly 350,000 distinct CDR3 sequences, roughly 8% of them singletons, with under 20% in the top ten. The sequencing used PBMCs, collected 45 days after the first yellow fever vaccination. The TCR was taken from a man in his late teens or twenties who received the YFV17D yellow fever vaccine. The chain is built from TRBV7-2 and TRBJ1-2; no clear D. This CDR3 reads CASSLVGWLSNGYTF. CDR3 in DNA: TGTGCCAGCAGCTTAGTCGGGTGGCTCTCGAATGGCTACACCTTC. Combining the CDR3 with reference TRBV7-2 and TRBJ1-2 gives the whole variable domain GAGVSQSPSNKVTEKGKDVELRCDPISGHTALYWYRQSLGQGLEFLIYFQGNSAPDKSGLPSDRFSAERTGGSVSTLTIQRTQQEDSAVYLCASSLVGWLSNGYTFGSGTRLTVV.